A selection of T cell receptor beta chains follows, all from one sample in a study of cytomegalovirus exposure and HLA in healthy donors. Method: immunoSEQ multiplex PCR; TCRdb's copy keeps in-frame clones and lacks some. The table includes tens of thousands of clones, roughly four fifths detected once. Sequenced input: PBMCs. The receptors derive from a man aged 35-49 years in good health and CMV-seronegative. Each CDR3 is given with its conserved first and last residue. The D gene is left open where the match is weak. Expanded clones are given a class, and other clones once, few, many or no size at all.

v_call	d_call	cdr3_length	j_call	clone_size	cdr3_aa	cdr3_nt
TRBV5-4	TRBD2	17	TRBJ2-7	once	CASSLYGSGEEEDEQYF	TGTGCCAGCAGCTTGTACGGAAGCGGGGAGGAGGAGGACGAGCAGTACTTC
TRBV5-1	.	14	TRBJ2-2	.	CASSLTGTPGELFF	TGCGCCAGCAGCCTAACAGGGACCCCCGGGGAGCTGTTTTTT
TRBV7-9	TRBD1	14	TRBJ1-2	.	CASSLGDRAMARTF	TGTGCCAGCAGCTTGGGGGACAGAGCTATGGCTAGGACCTTC
TRBV15	.	18	TRBJ2-4	.	CATSSSSSLGLAKNIQYF	TGTGCCACCAGCAGCTCATCTTCTTTGGGGCTAGCCAAAAACATTCAGTACTTC
TRBV25-1	TRBD2	14	TRBJ2-7	.	CASRPSGTPYEQYF	TGTGCCAGCAGGCCTAGCGGGACACCCTACGAGCAGTACTTC
TRBV27	TRBD1	17	TRBJ1-4	few	CASSLRFSGQGNEKLFF	TGTGCCAGCAGTTTAAGGTTTAGCGGACAGGGGAATGAAAAACTGTTTTTT
TRBV6-5	.	14	TRBJ2-3	.	CASRSGASTDTQYF	TGTGCCAGCAGGTCAGGGGCCAGCACAGATACGCAGTATTTT
TRBV15	.	14	TRBJ2-7	once	CATSRVDTAYEQYF	TGTGCCACCAGCAGAGTTGACACAGCCTACGAGCAGTACTTC
TRBV6-6	.	14	TRBJ1-5	.	CASTGGRSNQPQHF	TGTGCCAGCACCGGGGGTAGATCCAATCAGCCCCAGCATTTT
TRBV9	.	15	TRBJ1-5	once	CASSAREGSNQPQHF	TGTGCCAGCAGCGCCCGGGAGGGGTCTAATCAGCCCCAGCATTTT
TRBV28	.	14	TRBJ1-5	.	CASSLDRQNQPQHF	TGTGCCAGCAGCCTTGACAGGCAGAATCAGCCCCAGCATTTT
TRBV7-3	.	13	TRBJ1-1	.	CASSLIQGSEAFF	TGTGCCAGCAGCTTAATACAGGGTTCTGAAGCTTTCTTT
TRBV4-2	.	15	TRBJ2-7	.	CASSQDLAIPYEQYF	TGTGCCAGCAGCCAAGATCTCGCTATCCCCTACGAGCAGTACTTC
TRBV18	.	14	TRBJ2-7	.	CASSPMTDSYEQYF	TGTGCCAGCTCACCAATGACAGACTCCTACGAGCAGTACTTC
TRBV7-6	.	14	TRBJ1-1	.	CASSFFADNTEAFF	TGTGCCAGCAGCTTTTTCGCAGATAACACTGAAGCTTTCTTT
TRBV30	TRBD2	13	TRBJ2-1	.	CAWSGTSYDEQFF	TGTGCCTGGAGCGGGACTAGCTACGATGAGCAGTTCTTC
TRBV9	TRBD2	18	TRBJ2-6	.	CASSPPLAGPSGANVLTF	TGTGCCAGCAGCCCACCACTAGCGGGGCCCTCTGGGGCCAACGTCCTGACTTTC
TRBV4-1	.	14	TRBJ1-2	.	CASSQGGQNYGYTF	TGCGCCAGCAGCCAAGGGGGGCAGAACTATGGCTACACCTTC
TRBV30	.	11	TRBJ1-1	.	CAWSRGPEAFF	TGTGCCTGGAGTAGGGGCCCTGAAGCTTTCTTT
TRBV6-5	.	14	TRBJ2-7	.	CASSYSQGTYEQYF	TGTGCCAGCAGTTACAGTCAGGGGACCTACGAGCAGTACTTC
TRBV2	TRBD2	16	TRBJ2-3	few	CASTRRTSGGTDTQYF	TGTGCCAGCACCCGGAGGACTAGCGGAGGCACAGATACGCAGTATTTT
TRBV6-1	TRBD1	13	TRBJ1-2	.	CASRLQGVYGYTF	TGTGCCAGCAGGCTTCAGGGGGTTTATGGCTACACCTTC
TRBV4-1	.	16	TRBJ1-5	.	CASSQRPDTINQPQHF	TGCGCCAGCAGCCAGCGACCCGACACGATCAATCAGCCCCAGCATTTT
TRBV10-3	.	11	TRBJ1-2	.	CAVQGDYGYTF	TGTGCCGTTCAGGGTGACTATGGCTACACCTTC
TRBV7-6	TRBD1	16	TRBJ2-7	.	CASSLEGTGNSYEQYF	TGTGCCAGCAGCTTAGAGGGGACAGGTAACTCCTACGAGCAGTACTTC
TRBV7-9	.	13	TRBJ2-7	.	CASSLTGTYEQYF	TGTGCCAGCAGCTTAACAGGGACGTACGAGCAGTACTTC
TRBV2	.	17	TRBJ1-5	.	CASNRDGTRGINQPQHF	TGTGCCAGCAACCGGGACGGTACTAGGGGGATCAATCAGCCCCAGCATTTT
TRBV28	.	15	TRBJ2-6	.	CASSLWASGANVLTF	TGTGCCAGCAGTTTATGGGCTTCTGGGGCCAACGTCCTGACTTTC
TRBV6-5	TRBD1	15	TRBJ1-1	.	CASSATQGEGTEAFF	TGTGCCAGCAGTGCCACACAGGGGGAGGGCACTGAAGCTTTCTTT
TRBV27	TRBD1	15	TRBJ2-1	.	CASSQDTGDPNEQFF	TGTGCCAGCAGCCAGGATACAGGGGACCCCAATGAGCAGTTCTTC